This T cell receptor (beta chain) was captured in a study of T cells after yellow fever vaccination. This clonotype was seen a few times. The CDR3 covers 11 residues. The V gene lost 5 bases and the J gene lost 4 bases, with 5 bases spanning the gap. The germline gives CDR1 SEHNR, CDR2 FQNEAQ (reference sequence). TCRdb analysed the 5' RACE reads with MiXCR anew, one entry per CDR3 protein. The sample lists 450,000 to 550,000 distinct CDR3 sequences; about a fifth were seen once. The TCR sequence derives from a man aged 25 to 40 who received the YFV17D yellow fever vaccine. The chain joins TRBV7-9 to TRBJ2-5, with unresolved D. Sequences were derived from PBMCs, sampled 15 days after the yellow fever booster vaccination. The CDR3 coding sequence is TGTGCCAGCAGCCCGGTAGAGACCCAGTACTTC. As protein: CASSPVETQYF.